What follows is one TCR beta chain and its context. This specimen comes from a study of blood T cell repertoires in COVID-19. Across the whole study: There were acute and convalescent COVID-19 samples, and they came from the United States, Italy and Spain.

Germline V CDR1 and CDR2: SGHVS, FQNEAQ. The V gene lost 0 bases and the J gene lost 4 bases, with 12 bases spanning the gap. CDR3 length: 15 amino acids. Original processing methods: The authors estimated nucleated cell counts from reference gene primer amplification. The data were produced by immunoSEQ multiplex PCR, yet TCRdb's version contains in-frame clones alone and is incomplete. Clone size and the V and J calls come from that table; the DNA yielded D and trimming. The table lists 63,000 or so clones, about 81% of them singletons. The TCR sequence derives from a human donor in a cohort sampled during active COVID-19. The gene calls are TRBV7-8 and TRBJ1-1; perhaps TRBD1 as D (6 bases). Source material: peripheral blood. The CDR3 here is CASSLAQGSGTEAFF. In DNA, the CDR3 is TGTGCCAGCAGCTTAGCACAGGGTTCGGGCACTGAAGCTTTCTTT.